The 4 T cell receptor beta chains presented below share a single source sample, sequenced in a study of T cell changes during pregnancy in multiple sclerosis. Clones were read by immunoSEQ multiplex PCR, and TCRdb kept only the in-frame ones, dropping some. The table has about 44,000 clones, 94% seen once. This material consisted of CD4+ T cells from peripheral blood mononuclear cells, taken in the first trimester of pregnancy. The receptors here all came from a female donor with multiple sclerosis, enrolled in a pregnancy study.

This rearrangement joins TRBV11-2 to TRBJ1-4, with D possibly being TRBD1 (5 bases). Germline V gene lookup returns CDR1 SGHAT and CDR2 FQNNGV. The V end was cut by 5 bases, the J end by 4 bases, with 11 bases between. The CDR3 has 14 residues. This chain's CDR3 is CASSPAGFNEKLFF. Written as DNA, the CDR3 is TGTGCCAGCAGCCCCGCAGGGTTTAATGAAAAACTGTTTTTT.

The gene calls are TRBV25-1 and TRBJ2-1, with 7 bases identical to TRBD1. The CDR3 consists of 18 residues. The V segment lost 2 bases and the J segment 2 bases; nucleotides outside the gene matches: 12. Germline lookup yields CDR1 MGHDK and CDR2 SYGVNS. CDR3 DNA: TGTGCCAGCAGTGAAGATCGGGTCAGGGGGAGCACCTACAATGAGCAGTTCTTC. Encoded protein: CASSEDRVRGSTYNEQFF.

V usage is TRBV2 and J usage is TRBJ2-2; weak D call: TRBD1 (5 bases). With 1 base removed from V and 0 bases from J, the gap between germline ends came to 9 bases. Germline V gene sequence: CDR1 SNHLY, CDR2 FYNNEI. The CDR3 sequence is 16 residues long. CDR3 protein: CASSEGTLANTGELFF. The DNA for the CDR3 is TGTGCCAGCAGTGAAGGGACACTCGCGAACACCGGGGAGCTGTTTTTT. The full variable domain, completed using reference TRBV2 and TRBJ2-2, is EPEVTQTPSHQVTQMGQEVILRCVPISNHLYFYWYRQILGQKVEFLVSFYNNEISEKSEIFDDQFSVERPDGSNFTLKIRSTKLEDSAMYFCASSEGTLANTGELFFGEGSRLTVL.

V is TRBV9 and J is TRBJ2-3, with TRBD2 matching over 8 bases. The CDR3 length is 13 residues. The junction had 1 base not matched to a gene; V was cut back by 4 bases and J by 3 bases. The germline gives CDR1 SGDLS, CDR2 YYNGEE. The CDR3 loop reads CASSRGGTDTQYF. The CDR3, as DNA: TGTGCCAGCAGCCGGGGGGGGACAGATACGCAGTATTTT.